This T cell receptor (beta chain) was recorded in a study of Graves' ophthalmopathy and Graves' hyperthyroidism. Findings and limits, study-wide: It was with roughly 71% sensitivity and approximately 75% specificity that the model predicted ophthalmopathy progression.

Pregnant or lactating patients and those with other autoimmune diseases or uncontrolled infections were excluded. Orbital computed tomography, thyroid ultrasound, TRAb, serum thyroxine and clinical symptoms formed the basis of diagnosis. The authors isolated PBMCs from about 10 ml of fresh peripheral blood. This clonotype was found many times. Its antigen is not identified. This CDR3 region has 15 residues. After removal of 6 bases from V and 2 bases from J, the junction contained 8 bases not matched to a gene. The germline CDR1 and CDR2 sequences are LNHDA and SQIVND (reference sequence). TCR beta CDR3 regions were amplified from RNA transcripts. First-round RT-PCR used HTBI primers; second-round multiplex PCR followed. TCRdb re-analysed the multiplex PCR reads in MiXCR, keeping a single row per CDR3 protein. The sample carries some 520,000 distinct CDR3 sequences, 14% recorded once.

The receptor was derived from a woman aged 25-40 years with Graves' ophthalmopathy. Source material: blood. The rearrangement uses TRBV19 and TRBJ1-2; 8 nucleotides line up with TRBD1. The CDR3 loop reads CASRIGTGLNYGYTF. The CDR3 DNA reads as TGTGCCAGTAGAATTGGGACAGGCCTCAACTATGGCTACACCTTC.